This T cell receptor (beta chain) was sequenced for a study of identical twins. The CDR3 runs to 14 residues. Per the germline V gene, CDR1 is MNHEY and CDR2 is SMNVEV (reference sequence). V lost 6 bases and J lost 4; bases outside the gene matches: 6. The sample holds a few counts of this clonotype. TCRdb recomputed calls from the 5' RACE reads with MiXCR, one row per CDR3 protein. In the table there are roughly 480,000 distinct CDR3 sequences, approximately 25% of which are singletons. Another study also made use of these data, one on T cells expressing NK-cell markers.

The chain employs TRBV27 and TRBJ2-7; the match to TRBD1 covers 10 bases. Sequencing was done on a sample of CD4+ T cells sorted from blood. This receptor was obtained from a woman under 30 in good health. CDR3 bases: TGTGCCAGCAGACCGACAGGGGGCCGGTACGAGCAGTACTTC. Protein product: CASRPTGGRYEQYF.